This T cell receptor beta chain came from a study of blood T cell repertoires in COVID-19. Background on the study: The origin of the acute and convalescent COVID-19 samples was the United States, Italy and Spain. T cells, B-cell-depleted T cells, or PBMCs supplied cDNA or gDNA.

The assay was immunoSEQ multiplex PCR, and TCRdb's table has in-frame clones only and misses some. This table has some 140,000 clones, about 90% appearing once. This receptor was obtained from a man in his forties or fifties with acute or convalescent COVID-19. Sequenced: peripheral blood.

In DNA, the CDR3 is TGTGCCAGTAGTTTCGGGACACCGAACACTGAAGCTTTCTTT. Translation: CASSFGTPNTEAFF. This chain links TRBV19 with TRBJ1-1; TRBD1 might be the D (6 bases). From germline, CDR1 is LNHDA and CDR2 SQIVND (reference sequence). Between the trimmed V and J ends, which lost 5 bases and 1 base, there was a span of 11 bases. CDR3 length: 14 residues.